The 3 T cell receptor beta chains below come from one sample, sequenced in a study of blood T cell repertoires in COVID-19. Repertoires were generated with immunoSEQ multiplex PCR, while TCRdb's copy carries only in-frame clones and drops some. Of 90,000 or so clones in the sample, roughly nine tenths were seen once. The sequenced sample was peripheral blood. The receptors here all came from a human donor with active COVID-19. The donor label of this sample is uncertain.

This clone was counted a few times. This sequence joins TRBV28 and TRBJ2-4; TRBD2 aligns across 12 bases. The V and J ends lost 5 bases and 4 bases, in that order; junction bases with no gene match: 6. Germline CDR1 reads MDHEN; CDR2 reads SYDVKM. CDR3 length: 16 residues. The DNA of the CDR3 is TGTGCCAGCAGTCCCGGACTAGCGGGGTTAAAAAACATTCAGTACTTC. It translates to CASSPGLAGLKNIQYF.

The chain carries TRBV19 and TRBJ1-2, with TRBD1 as a possible D gene (5 bases). The germline V gene encodes CDR1 LNHDA and CDR2 SQIVND (reference sequence). There are 13 residues in the CDR3. V dropped 5 bases and J dropped 3 bases, with 10 bases sitting between them. Here the CDR3 DNA reads TGTGCCAGTAGTGGGCAGGGCTACTATGGCTACACCTTC. This translates into CASSGQGYYGYTF.

J is TRBJ2-7 and V is TRBV5-1; D may be TRBD2 (6 bases). The length of the CDR3 is 13 residues. The germline V gene has CDR1 SGHRS and CDR2 YFSETQ. V was pared by 2 bases and J by 5 bases, with 11 bases between. DNA of the CDR3: TGCGCCAGCAGCTTACCTCTAGCGCACGAGCAGTACTTC. Translating gives CASSLPLAHEQYF.